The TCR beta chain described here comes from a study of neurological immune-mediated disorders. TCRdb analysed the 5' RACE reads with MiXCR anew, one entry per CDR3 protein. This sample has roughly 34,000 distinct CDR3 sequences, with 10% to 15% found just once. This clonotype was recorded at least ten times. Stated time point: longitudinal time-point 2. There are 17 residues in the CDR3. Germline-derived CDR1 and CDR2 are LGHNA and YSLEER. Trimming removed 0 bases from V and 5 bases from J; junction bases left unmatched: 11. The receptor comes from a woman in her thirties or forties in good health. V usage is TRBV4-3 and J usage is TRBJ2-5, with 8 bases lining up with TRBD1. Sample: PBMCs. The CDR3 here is CASSQESGTGGLETQYF. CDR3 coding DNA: TGCGCCAGCAGCCAAGAATCGGGAACAGGGGGGCTCGAGACCCAGTACTTC.